This record looks at one TCR beta chain sequence and its context. Antigen specificity is unknown. The data stem from a study of a mutant IDH1 vaccine in newly diagnosed glioma. Across the study: Males made up approximately 62% and females about 38% of treated patients, whose mean age was about 40 years.

Time point: week 35, safety follow-up. It was 300 ug of mutant IDH1 20-mer peptide that made up each vaccine dose, given with topical imiquimod. Data came from immunoSEQ multiplex PCR; TCRdb stores just in-frame clones and leaves some out. The repertoire has more than 25,000 clones, around three quarters of them found once; the top ten carry over 6.5%. The CDR3 has 13 residues. The germline V gene encodes CDR1 MNHEY and CDR2 SMNVEV (reference sequence). V lost 11 bases to trimming and J lost 4 bases, with 18 bases between them. This TCR came from a man aged 45-65 years with glioma. The specimen comprised PBMCs, sampled from a glioma patient whose treatment included an IDH1 peptide vaccine. The V and J genes are TRBV27 and TRBJ2-7, with a possible D match to TRBD1 (6 bases). As DNA, the CDR3 is TGTGCCTTAGAAACCGGGACAAAGTACGAGCAGTACTTC. Its protein is CALETGTKYEQYF.